This TCR beta chain derives from a study of post-analysis software for immune sequencing data. For the study at large: Disease courses included relapsing-remitting, secondary progressive and progressive-relapsing multiple sclerosis. Study results and limitations: Patients carried five TRBV segments more frequently than controls did, and TRBV5-6, TRBV5-1 and TRBV20-1 were among them. Relative to controls, patients with multiple sclerosis showed significantly lower normalized Chao1 diversity. When the samples were clustered directly with F measure, those that had been prepared in the same batch showed strong co-clustering.

A note on this clonotype: Its antigen remains unknown.

The TCR beta cDNA libraries carried unique molecular identifiers. The T cell input of roughly 0.9 to 10 million gave about 470,000 cDNA molecules. From the PCR reads, TCRdb called clonotypes with MiXCR, one entry per CDR3 protein. Of approximately 570,000 distinct CDR3 sequences listed, roughly two fifths are singletons. With 5 bases removed from V and 4 bases from J, the gap between germline ends came to 12 bases. This CDR3 has 14 amino acids. V is TRBV12-3 or TRBV12-4 and J is TRBJ1-5; D perhaps matches TRBD1 (5 bases). The source of this sequence is a girl aged 5-17 years with multiple sclerosis. Sequences were obtained from blood. The DNA of the CDR3 is TGTGCCAGCAGTCGGGGGGGTCGGAATCAGCCCCAGCATTTT. Translated: CASSRGGRNQPQHF.